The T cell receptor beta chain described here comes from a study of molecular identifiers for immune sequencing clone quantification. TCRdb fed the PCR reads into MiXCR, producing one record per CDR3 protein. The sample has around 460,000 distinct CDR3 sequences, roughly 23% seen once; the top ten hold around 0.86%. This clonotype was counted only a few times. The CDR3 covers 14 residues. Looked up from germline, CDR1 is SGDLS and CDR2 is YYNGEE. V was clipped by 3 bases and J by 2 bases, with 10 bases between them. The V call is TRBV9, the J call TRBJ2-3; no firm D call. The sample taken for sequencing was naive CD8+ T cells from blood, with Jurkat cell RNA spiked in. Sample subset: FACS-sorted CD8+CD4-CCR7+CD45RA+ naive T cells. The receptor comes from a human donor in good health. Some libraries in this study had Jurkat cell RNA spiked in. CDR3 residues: CASSARRFTDTQYF. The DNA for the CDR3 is TGTGCCAGCAGCGCCCGGAGATTCACAGATACGCAGTATTTT.